Below are 10 T cell receptor beta chains sequenced from a single sample in a study of PD-L1 blockade in urothelial cancer. Clones were read by immunoSEQ multiplex PCR, and TCRdb kept only the in-frame ones, dropping some. The repertoire holds roughly 27,000 clones, with about 87% as singletons. The source was PBMCs, collected around atezolizumab (anti-PD-L1) treatment. The receptors here all came from a man in his fifties with urothelial cancer.

The chain carries TRBV28 and TRBJ2-2; weak D call: TRBD2 (5 bases). The CDR3 length is 13 residues. Germline V gives CDR1 MDHEN, CDR2 SYDVKM. Trimming removed 5 bases at V and 6 bases at J, with 10 bases between. CDR3 loop: CASSDYTPGELFF. The DNA for the CDR3 is TGTGCCAGCAGTGACTATACCCCCGGGGAGCTGTTTTTT.

This sequence joins TRBV29-1 and TRBJ2-3; TRBD1 matches 8 bases. The V and J ends lost 6 bases and 4 bases, in that order; junction bases with no gene match: 3. This CDR3 is 12 amino acids long. Germline CDR1 SQVTM, CDR2 ANQGSEA. This CDR3 is CSVRTGPDTQYF. In DNA, the CDR3 is TGCAGCGTCCGGACAGGGCCAGATACGCAGTATTTT.

The chain recombines TRBV5-6 with TRBJ2-7; possibly TRBD2 for D (7 bases). This CDR3 contains 15 residues. Trimming took off 5 bases at V and 0 bases at J, with 15 bases between the two ends. CDR1 and CDR2 from the germline V gene are SGHDT and YYEEEE. CDR3 nucleotide sequence: TGTGCCAGCAGGTTCCGGGGGGCGAGCTCCTACGAGCAGTACTTC. It specifies CASRFRGASSYEQYF.

The sample holds one count of this clone. The rearrangement links TRBV9 to TRBJ1-3, with 9 bases identical to TRBD1. The germline V gene has CDR1 SGDLS and CDR2 YYNGEE. With V trimmed by 1 base and J by 6 bases, 8 bases remained unmatched. This CDR3 has 16 amino acids. CDR3 nucleotides: TGTGCCAGCAGCGTAAACACGGACAGGGGAGCAAACACCATATATTTT. Translating it yields CASSVNTDRGANTIYF.

The chain couples TRBV19 to TRBJ2-3; 12 bases are a match to TRBD2. Trimming removed 8 bases from V and 3 bases from J; junction bases left unmatched: 6. This CDR3 is built from 15 residues. Per germline, CDR1 LNHDA and CDR2 SQIVND (reference sequence). CDR3 nucleotide sequence: TGTGCCAGTCAGACTAGCGGGGGTAGTACAGATACGCAGTATTTT. This codes for CASQTSGGSTDTQYF.

The rearrangement links TRBV9 to TRBJ2-5; 9 nucleotides line up with TRBD2. J gave up 5 bases and V 0 bases, and 11 bases lay outside the gene matches. The CDR3 extends over 17 amino acids. The germline gives CDR1 SGDLS, CDR2 YYNGEE. The CDR3 DNA reads as TGTGCCAGCAGCGTAGACCCCCGGGGTAGCGGGAGTGAGACCCAGTACTTC. Its translation: CASSVDPRGSGSETQYF.

The table lists this clone with a count of one. A read error may produce the germline difference seen at one junction end. The V and J genes are TRBV25-1 and TRBJ2-7; no reliable D call. The CDR3 spans 13 residues. Germline values: CDR1 MGHDK, CDR2 SYGVNS. As DNA, the CDR3 is TGTGCCAGCAGTGAATCCCGGCCCCACGAGCGGTACTTC. Protein product: CASSESRPHERYF.

This clone showed up just a few times. This chain connects TRBV2 to TRBJ1-2; 8 nucleotides match TRBD1. After removal of 2 bases from V and 6 bases from J, the junction contained 11 bases not matched to a gene. Germline V gives CDR1 SNHLY, CDR2 FYNNEI. This CDR3 has 16 residues. The CDR3 region has the DNA TGTGCCAGCAGTGAAAGGGGGTCAGCAGGGGGCGATGGCTACACCTTC. Its translation is CASSERGSAGGDGYTF. The entire variable domain, with the rest obtained from reference TRBV2 and TRBJ1-2, is as follows: EPEVTQTPSHQVTQMGQEVILRCVPISNHLYFYWYRQILGQKVEFLVSFYNNEISEKSEIFDDQFSVERPDGSNFTLKIRSTKLEDSAMYFCASSERGSAGGDGYTFGSGTRLTVV.

The rearrangement uses TRBV7-2 and TRBJ2-1; D is possibly TRBD2 (6 bases). CDR3 length: 17 amino acids. V lost 8 bases, J lost 2 bases, and 22 bases lay in between. Germline loops: CDR1 SGHTA, CDR2 FQGNSA. CDR3 sequence (DNA): TGTGCCAGCGAACGGGTCAGACTTAGCGGAACCTACAATGAGCAGTTCTTC. It specifies CASERVRLSGTYNEQFF.

V and J are TRBV5-1 and TRBJ1-5, with D maybe TRBD1 (5 bases). Trimming cost V 4 bases and J 0 bases, with 20 bases left between them. This CDR3 is built from 18 residues. Germline V gives CDR1 SGHRS, CDR2 YFSETQ. In DNA, the CDR3 is TGCGCCAGCAGCGGGGGGGGACGGGGAGCGATTAGCAATCAGCCCCAGCATTTT. Translated: CASSGGGRGAISNQPQHF.